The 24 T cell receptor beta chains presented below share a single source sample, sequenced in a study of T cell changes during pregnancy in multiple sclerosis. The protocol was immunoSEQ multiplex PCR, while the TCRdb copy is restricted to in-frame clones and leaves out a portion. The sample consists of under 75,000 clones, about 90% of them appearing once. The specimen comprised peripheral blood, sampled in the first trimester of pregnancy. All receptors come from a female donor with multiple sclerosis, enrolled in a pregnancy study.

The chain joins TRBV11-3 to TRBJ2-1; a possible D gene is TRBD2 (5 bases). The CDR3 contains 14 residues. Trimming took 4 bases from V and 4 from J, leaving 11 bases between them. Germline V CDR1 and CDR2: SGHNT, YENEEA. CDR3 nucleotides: TGTGCCAGCAGCTCTGTCGGGATTTACAATGAGCAGTTCTTC. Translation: CASSSVGIYNEQFF. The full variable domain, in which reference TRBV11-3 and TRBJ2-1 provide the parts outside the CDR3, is EAGVVQSPRYKIIEKKQPVAFWCNPISGHNTLYWYLQNLGQGPELLIRYENEEAVDDSQLPKDRFSAERLKGVDSTLKIQPAELGDSAVYLCASSSVGIYNEQFFGPGTRLTVL.

The CDR3 region is CASSLEAGAEKLFF. The CDR3 bases are TGTGCCAGCAGCTTAGAGGCGGGGGCTGAAAAACTGTTTTTT. This chain joins TRBV11-2 and TRBJ1-4, with D perhaps matching TRBD1 (6 bases). This CDR3 spans 14 amino acids. The germline CDR1 and CDR2 sequences are SGHAT and FQNNGV. Trimming pared 0 bases from V and 7 bases from J, leaving 9 bases between.

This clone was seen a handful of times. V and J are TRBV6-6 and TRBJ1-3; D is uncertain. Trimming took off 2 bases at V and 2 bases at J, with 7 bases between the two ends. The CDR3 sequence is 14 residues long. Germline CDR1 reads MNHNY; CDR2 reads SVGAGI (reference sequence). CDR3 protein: CASSYEGAGNTIYF. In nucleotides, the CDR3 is TGTGCCAGCAGTTACGAGGGAGCTGGAAACACCATATATTTT.

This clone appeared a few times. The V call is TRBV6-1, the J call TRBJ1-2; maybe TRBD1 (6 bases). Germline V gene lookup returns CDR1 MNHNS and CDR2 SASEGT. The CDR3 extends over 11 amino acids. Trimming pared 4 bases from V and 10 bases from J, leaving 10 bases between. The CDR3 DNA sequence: TGTGCCAGCAGTGTGACAGGAGCCTACACCTTC. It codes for CASSVTGAYTF.

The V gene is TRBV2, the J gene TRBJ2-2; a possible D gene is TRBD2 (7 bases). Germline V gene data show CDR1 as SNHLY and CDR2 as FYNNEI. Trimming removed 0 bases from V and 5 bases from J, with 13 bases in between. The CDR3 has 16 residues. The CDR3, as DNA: TGTGCCAGCAGTGAAGCATTGGGGGGGCGAACCGGGGAGCTGTTTTTT. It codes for CASSEALGGRTGELFF.

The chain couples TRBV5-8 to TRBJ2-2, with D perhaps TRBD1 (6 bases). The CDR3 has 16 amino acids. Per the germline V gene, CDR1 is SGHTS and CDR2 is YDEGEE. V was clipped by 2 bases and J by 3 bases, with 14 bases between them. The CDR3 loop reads CASSFPPTGYTGELFF. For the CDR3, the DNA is TGTGCCAGCAGCTTCCCCCCGACAGGCTACACCGGGGAGCTGTTTTTT.

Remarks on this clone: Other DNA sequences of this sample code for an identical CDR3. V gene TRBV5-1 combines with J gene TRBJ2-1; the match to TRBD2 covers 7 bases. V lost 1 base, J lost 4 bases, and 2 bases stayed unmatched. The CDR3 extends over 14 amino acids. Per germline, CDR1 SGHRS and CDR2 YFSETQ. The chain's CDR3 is CASSLRGGYNEQFF. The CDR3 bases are TGCGCCAGCAGCTTGCGGGGAGGGTACAATGAGCAGTTCTTC.

CDR3 nucleotides: TGCGCCAGCAGCTGGACTAGCGGTAACACAAGGGGACGTACCACAGATACGCAGTATTTT. This encodes CASSWTSGNTRGRTTDTQYF. The rearrangement links TRBV5-1 to TRBJ2-3; 10 bases line up with TRBD2. Germline CDR1 and CDR2: SGHRS and YFSETQ. V was clipped by 3 bases and J by 2 bases; unmatched bases: 18. The CDR3 consists of 20 residues.

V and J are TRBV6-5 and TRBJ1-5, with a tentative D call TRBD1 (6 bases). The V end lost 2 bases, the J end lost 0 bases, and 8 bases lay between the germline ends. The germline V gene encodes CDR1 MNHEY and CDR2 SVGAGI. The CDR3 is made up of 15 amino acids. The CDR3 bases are TGTGCCAGCAGTTACCGACAGGATAGCAATCAGCCCCAGCATTTT. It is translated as CASSYRQDSNQPQHF.

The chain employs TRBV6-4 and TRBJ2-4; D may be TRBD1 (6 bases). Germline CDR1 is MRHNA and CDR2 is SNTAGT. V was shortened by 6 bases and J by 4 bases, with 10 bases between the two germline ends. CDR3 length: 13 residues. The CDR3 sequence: CASRTTGKNIQYF. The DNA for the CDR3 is TGTGCCAGCAGAACTACAGGGAAAAACATTCAGTACTTC.

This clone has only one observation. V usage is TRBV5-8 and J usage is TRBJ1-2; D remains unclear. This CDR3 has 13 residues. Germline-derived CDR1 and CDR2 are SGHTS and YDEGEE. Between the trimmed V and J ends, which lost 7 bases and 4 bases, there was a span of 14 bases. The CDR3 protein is CASGLLNSYGYTF. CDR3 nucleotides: TGTGCCAGCGGACTTCTGAATAGCTATGGCTACACCTTC.

The CDR3 region is CASSSGQKDGYTF. In DNA, the CDR3 is TGTGCCAGCTCCTCGGGTCAGAAGGATGGCTACACCTTC. V is TRBV18 and J is TRBJ1-2, with D uncertain. Germline CDR1 KGHSH, CDR2 LQKENI. This CDR3 contains 13 residues. With 6 bases removed from V and 6 bases from J, the gap between germline ends came to 14 bases.

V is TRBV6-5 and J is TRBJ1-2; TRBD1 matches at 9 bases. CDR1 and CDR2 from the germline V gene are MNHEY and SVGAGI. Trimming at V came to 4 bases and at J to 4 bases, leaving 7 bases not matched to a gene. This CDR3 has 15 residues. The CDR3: CASSLGQGTLYGYTF. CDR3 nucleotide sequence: TGTGCCAGCAGTTTAGGACAGGGGACCCTCTATGGCTACACCTTC.

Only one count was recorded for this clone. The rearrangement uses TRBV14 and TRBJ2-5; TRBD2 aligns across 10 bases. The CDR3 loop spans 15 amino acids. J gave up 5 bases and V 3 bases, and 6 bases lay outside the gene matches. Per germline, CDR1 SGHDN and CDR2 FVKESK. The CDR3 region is CASSQSAGGFETQYF. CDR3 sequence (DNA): TGTGCCAGCAGCCAGTCAGCGGGAGGGTTCGAGACCCAGTACTTC.

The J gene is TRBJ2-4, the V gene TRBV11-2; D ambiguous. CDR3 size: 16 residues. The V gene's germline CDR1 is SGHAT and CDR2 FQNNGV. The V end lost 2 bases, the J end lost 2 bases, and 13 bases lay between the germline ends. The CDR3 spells CASSLNVRLPKNIQYF. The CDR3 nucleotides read TGTGCCAGCAGCTTAAACGTCAGGCTACCCAAAAACATTCAGTACTTC.

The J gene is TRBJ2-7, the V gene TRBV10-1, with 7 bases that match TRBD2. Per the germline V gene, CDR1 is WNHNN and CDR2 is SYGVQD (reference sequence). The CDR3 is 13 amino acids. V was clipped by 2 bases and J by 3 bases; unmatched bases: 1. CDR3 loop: CASSEGDYYEQYF. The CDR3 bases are TGCGCCAGCAGTGAGGGGGACTACTACGAGCAGTACTTC.

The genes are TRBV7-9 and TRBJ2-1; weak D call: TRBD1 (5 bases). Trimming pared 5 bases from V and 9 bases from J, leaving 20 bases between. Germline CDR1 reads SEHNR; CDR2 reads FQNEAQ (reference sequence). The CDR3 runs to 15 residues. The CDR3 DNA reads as TGTGCCAGCAGCCCCCCTATCGCCAGGGCAATTGAGCAGTTCTTC. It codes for CASSPPIARAIEQFF.

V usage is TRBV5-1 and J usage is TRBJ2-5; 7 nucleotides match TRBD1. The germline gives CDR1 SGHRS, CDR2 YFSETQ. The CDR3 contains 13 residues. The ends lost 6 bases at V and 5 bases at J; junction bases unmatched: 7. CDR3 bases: TGCGCCAGCACGACAGGGCGTAAGGAGACCCAGTACTTC. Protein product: CASTTGRKETQYF.

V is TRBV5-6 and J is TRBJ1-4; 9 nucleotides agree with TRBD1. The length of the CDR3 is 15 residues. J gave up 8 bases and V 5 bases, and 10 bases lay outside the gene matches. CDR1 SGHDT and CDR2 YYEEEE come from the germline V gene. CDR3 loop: CASRKTGTGKEKLFF. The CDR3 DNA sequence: TGTGCCAGCAGAAAAACCGGGACAGGGAAAGAAAAACTGTTTTTT.

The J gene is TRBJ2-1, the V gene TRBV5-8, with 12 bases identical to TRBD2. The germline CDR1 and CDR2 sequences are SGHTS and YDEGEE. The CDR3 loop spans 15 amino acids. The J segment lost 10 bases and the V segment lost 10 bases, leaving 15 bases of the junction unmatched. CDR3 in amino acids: CAVGSGLAGRGEQFF. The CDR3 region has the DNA TGTGCCGTTGGGAGCGGACTAGCGGGAAGAGGCGAGCAGTTCTTC.

The CDR3 sequence: CSAYPASGVRTEAFF. The CDR3 DNA is TGCAGCGCGTACCCTGCTTCAGGGGTACGGACTGAAGCTTTCTTT. The chain has TRBV29-1 and TRBJ1-1; a weak D match, TRBD1 (6 bases). V gave up 7 bases and J gave up 5 bases, with 23 bases separating them. The CDR3 has 15 amino acids. Germline CDR1 is SQVTM and CDR2 is ANQGSEA. The full variable domain, completed using reference TRBV29-1 and TRBJ1-1, is SAVISQKPSRDICQRGTSLTIQCQVDSQVTMMFWYRQQPGQSLTLIATANQGSEATYESGFVIDKFPISRPNLTFSTLTVSNMSPEDSSIYLCSAYPASGVRTEAFFGQGTRLTVV.

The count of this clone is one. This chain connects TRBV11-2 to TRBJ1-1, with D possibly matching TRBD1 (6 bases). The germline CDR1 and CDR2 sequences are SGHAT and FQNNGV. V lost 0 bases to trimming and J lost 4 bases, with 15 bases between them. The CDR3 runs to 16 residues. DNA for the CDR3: TGTGCCAGCAGCTTAGATCATGCGGGGGGCGGCACTGAAGCTTTCTTT. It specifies CASSLDHAGGGTEAFF.

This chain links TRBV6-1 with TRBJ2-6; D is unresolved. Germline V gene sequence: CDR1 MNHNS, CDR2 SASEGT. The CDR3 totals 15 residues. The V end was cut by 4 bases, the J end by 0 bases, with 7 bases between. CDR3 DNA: TGTGCCAGCAGTGCCGACATCTCTGGGGCCAACGTCCTGACTTTC. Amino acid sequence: CASSADISGANVLTF.

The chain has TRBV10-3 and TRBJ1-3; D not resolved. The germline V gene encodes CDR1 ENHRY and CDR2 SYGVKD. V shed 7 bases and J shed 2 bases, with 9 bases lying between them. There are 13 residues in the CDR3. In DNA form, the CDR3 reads TGTGCCATCAACAGAAACCCTGGAAACACCATATATTTT. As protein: CAINRNPGNTIYF.